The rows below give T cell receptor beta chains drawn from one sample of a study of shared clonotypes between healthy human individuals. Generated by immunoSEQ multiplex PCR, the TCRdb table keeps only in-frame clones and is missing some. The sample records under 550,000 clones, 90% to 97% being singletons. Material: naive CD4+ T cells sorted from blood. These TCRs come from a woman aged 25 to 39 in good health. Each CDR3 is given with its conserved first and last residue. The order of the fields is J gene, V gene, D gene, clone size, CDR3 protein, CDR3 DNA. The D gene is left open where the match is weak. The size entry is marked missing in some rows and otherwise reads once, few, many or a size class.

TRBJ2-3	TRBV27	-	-	CASSLGGKADTQYF	TGTGCCAGCAGTTTAGGGGGGAAGGCAGATACGCAGTATTTT
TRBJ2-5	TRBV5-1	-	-	CASSLATAPVETQYF	TGCGCCAGCAGCTTGGCCACTGCCCCGGTGGAGACCCAGTACTTC
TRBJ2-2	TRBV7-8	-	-	CASSVDSTGELFF	TGTGCCAGCAGCGTTGACAGCACCGGGGAGCTGTTTTTT
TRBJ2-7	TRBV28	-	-	CASAHTSRGGEQYF	TGTGCCAGCGCCCACACCTCCAGGGGTGGAGAGCAGTACTTC
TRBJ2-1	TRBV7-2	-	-	CASSFESTLLNEQFF	TGTGCCAGCAGCTTCGAGTCTACTCTCTTGAATGAGCAGTTCTTC
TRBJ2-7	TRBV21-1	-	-	CASSTYRGRYEQYF	TGTGCCAGCAGCACGTACAGGGGGCGTTACGAGCAGTACTTC
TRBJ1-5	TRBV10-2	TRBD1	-	CASSDRDREYQPQHF	TGCGCCAGCAGTGATCGGGACAGGGAGTATCAGCCCCAGCATTTT
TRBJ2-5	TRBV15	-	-	CATSPDGTSETQYF	TGTGCCACCAGCCCCGACGGTACTTCGGAGACCCAGTACTTC
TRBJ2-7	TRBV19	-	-	CASSIGPGPYEQYF	TGTGCCAGTAGTATCGGACCGGGGCCCTACGAGCAGTACTTC
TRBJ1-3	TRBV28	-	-	CASSPPLGGYGGNTIYF	TGTGCCAGCAGTCCCCCCCTCGGGGGATACGGAGGAAACACCATATATTTT
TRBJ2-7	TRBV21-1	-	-	CASSKGRDRDLDF	TGTGCCAGCAGCAAAGGCCGGGACAGGGACCTGGACTTC
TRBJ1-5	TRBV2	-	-	CASSKAGVNQPQHF	TGTGCCAGCAGTAAGGCAGGGGTCAATCAGCCCCAGCATTTT
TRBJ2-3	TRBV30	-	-	CAWSVSGDYTDTQYF	TGTGCCTGGAGTGTATCCGGGGATTATACAGATACGCAGTATTTT
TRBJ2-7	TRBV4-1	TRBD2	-	CASSQEKASGGYEQYF	TGCGCCAGCAGCCAAGAAAAGGCTAGCGGCGGATACGAGCAGTACTTC
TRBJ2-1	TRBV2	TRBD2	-	CASSAQGLAGDNEQFF	TGTGCCAGCAGCGCCCAGGGACTAGCGGGAGACAATGAGCAGTTCTTC
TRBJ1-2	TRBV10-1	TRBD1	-	CASSEGGQELYGYTF	TGCGCCAGCAGTGAGGGAGGACAGGAGTTATATGGCTACACCTTC
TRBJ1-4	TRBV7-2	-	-	CASSRGTEKLFF	TGTGCCAGCAGCCGGGGCACTGAAAAACTGTTTTTT
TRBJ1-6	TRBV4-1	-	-	CASSQESVRINNSPLHF	TGCGCCAGCAGCCAAGAGTCGGTACGCATCAATAATTCACCCCTCCACTTT
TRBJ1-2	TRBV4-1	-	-	CASSQAYLRVQANYGYTF	TGCGCCAGCAGCCAAGCCTACCTCAGGGTTCAGGCTAACTATGGCTACACCTTC
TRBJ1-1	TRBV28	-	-	CASRGIQTPKSEAFF	TGTGCCAGCAGGGGGATCCAGACCCCAAAGTCCGAAGCTTTCTTT
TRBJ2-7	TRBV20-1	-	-	CSATREEQYF	TGCAGTGCTACTAGGGAGGAGCAGTACTTC
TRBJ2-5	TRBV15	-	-	CATSRGESETQYF	TGTGCCACCAGCAGAGGGGAATCAGAGACCCAGTACTTC
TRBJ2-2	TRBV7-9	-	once	CASSHGGELFF	TGTGCCAGCAGTCACGGTGGGGAGCTGTTTTTT
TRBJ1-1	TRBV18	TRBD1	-	CASSPGQTNTEAFF	TGTGCCAGCTCACCGGGACAGACAAACACTGAAGCTTTCTTT
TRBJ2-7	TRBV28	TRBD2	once	CASSSTVLAGGYF	TGTGCCAGCAGTTCAACCGTCCTAGCGGGGGGATACTTC
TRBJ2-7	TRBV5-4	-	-	CASSKERNYEQYF	TGTGCCAGCAGCAAAGAGAGAAACTACGAGCAGTACTTC
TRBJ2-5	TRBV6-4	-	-	CARDKIRDGQETQYF	TGTGCCAGAGATAAGATCCGGGACGGTCAAGAGACCCAGTACTTC
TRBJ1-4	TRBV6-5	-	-	CASSYSRRQLNEKLFF	TGTGCCAGCAGTTACAGCAGGAGACAGTTAAATGAAAAACTGTTTTTT
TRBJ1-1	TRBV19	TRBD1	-	CASSRQGAMGLGEAFF	TGTGCCAGTAGCCGACAGGGGGCGATGGGTTTAGGTGAAGCTTTCTTT
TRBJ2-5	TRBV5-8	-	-	CASSLEPGPVSAQYF	TGTGCCAGCAGCTTGGAGCCAGGGCCGGTGTCGGCCCAGTACTTC
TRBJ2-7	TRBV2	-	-	CASSADGYYEQYF	TGTGCCAGCAGCGCCGACGGGTACTACGAGCAGTACTTC
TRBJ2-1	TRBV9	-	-	CASSVQGGSDEQFF	TGTGCCAGCAGCGTACAAGGGGGAAGCGATGAGCAGTTCTTC
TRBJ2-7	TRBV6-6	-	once	CASRPEGRIGEQYF	TGTGCCAGCAGGCCCGAGGGACGGATCGGCGAGCAGTACTTC
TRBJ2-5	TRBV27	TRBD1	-	CASRGQGGETQYF	TGTGCCAGCCGAGGACAGGGAGGAGAGACCCAGTACTTC
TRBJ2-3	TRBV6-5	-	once	CASSYSGSGTDTQYF	TGTGCCAGCAGTTACTCGGGATCGGGAACAGATACGCAGTATTTT
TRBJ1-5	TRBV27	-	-	CASSPQTGNNQPQHF	TGTGCCAGCAGTCCACAAACAGGTAACAATCAGCCCCAGCATTTT
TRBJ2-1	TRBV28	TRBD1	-	CASSQIRGWTGGRHEQFF	TGTGCCAGCTCGCAAATTCGAGGGTGGACAGGGGGTAGGCATGAGCAGTTCTTC
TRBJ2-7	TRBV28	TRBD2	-	CASTPSGSLYEQYF	TGTGCCAGCACACCTAGCGGGAGCCTCTACGAGCAGTACTTC
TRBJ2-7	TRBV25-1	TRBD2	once	CASSELPPQLAGVSEQYF	TGTGCCAGCAGTGAACTGCCTCCTCAACTAGCGGGAGTTTCCGAGCAGTACTTC
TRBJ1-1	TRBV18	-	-	CASSLGRKNTEAFF	TGTGCCAGCTCACTCGGACGGAAAAACACTGAAGCTTTCTTT
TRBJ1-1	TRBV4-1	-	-	CASSHYKMNTEAFF	TGCGCCAGCAGCCATTACAAAATGAACACTGAAGCTTTCTTT
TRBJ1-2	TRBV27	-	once	CASSLSMGLYYGYTF	TGTGCCAGCAGTTTATCGATGGGGCTGTACTATGGCTACACCTTC
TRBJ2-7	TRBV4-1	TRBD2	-	CASSQTSGKSLYEQYF	TGCGCCAGCAGCCAAACTAGCGGGAAATCCCTCTACGAGCAGTACTTC
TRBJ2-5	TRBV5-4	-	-	CASSLGGGGEGETQYF	TGTGCCAGCAGCTTGGGGGGAGGGGGCGAGGGAGAGACCCAGTACTTC
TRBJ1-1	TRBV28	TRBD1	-	CASSAWTGYIMTEAFF	TGTGCCAGCAGTGCCTGGACAGGATACATTATGACTGAAGCTTTCTTT
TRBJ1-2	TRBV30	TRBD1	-	CARNRGDYGYTF	TGTGCCAGAAACAGGGGAGACTATGGCTACACCTTC
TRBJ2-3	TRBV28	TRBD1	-	CASSSTGGPTDTQYF	TGTGCCAGCAGTTCTACAGGGGGCCCCACAGATACGCAGTATTTT
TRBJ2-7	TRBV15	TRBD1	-	CATSRPGQGLYEQYF	TGTGCCACCAGCAGACCGGGACAGGGGCTTTACGAGCAGTACTTC
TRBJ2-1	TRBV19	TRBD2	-	CASSKSGRTAYNEQFF	TGTGCCAGTAGTAAGAGCGGGAGGACCGCGTACAATGAGCAGTTCTTC
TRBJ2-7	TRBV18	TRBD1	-	CASSGSGQEYEQYF	TGTGCCAGCTCAGGTTCGGGACAGGAGTACGAGCAGTACTTC
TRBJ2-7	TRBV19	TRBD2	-	CASSSRLAGDWEQYF	TGTGCCAGTAGTTCCCGACTAGCGGGAGATTGGGAGCAGTACTTC
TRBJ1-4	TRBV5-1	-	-	CASSATGTENEKLFF	TGCGCCAGCAGCGCCACCGGGACTGAAAATGAAAAACTGTTTTTT
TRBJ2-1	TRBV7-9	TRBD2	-	CASMSGTYNEQFF	TGTGCCAGCATGAGCGGGACCTACAATGAGCAGTTCTTC